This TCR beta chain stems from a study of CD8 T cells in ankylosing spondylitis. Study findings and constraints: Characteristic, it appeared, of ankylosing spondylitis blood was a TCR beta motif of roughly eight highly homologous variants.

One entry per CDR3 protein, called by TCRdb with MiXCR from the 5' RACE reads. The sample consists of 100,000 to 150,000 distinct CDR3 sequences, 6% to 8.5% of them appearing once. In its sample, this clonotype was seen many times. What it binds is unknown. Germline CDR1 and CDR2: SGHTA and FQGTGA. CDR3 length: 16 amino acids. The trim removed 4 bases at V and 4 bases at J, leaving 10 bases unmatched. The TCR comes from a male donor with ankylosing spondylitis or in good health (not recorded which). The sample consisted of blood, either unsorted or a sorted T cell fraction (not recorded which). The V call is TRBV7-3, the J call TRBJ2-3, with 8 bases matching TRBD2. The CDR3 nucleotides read TGTGCCAGCAGCTATTCCGGGACTAGATCCCCAGATACGCAGTATTTT. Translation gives CASSYSGTRSPDTQYF.